A single sample gave rise to the 17 T cell receptor beta chains below, sequenced in a study of Graves' ophthalmopathy and Graves' hyperthyroidism. For repertoire sequencing, the TCR beta CDR3 regions were amplified from RNA transcripts. An initial RT-PCR round employing HTBI primers preceded a second-round multiplex PCR. TCRdb independently ran MiXCR on the multiplex PCR reads; one entry per CDR3 protein. The sample records under 350,000 distinct CDR3 sequences, roughly 17% being singletons. Sequenced: peripheral blood. Every receptor here comes from an adult man with Graves' ophthalmopathy.

This clonotype was detected many times. The CDR3 nucleotides read TGTGCCAGCAGTAAAGACAGGGGGATGAACACTGAAGCTTTCTTT. Translation: CASSKDRGMNTEAFF. V and J are TRBV6-2 or TRBV6-3 and TRBJ1-1; TRBD1 matches 9 bases. Germline CDR1 MNHEY, CDR2 SVGEGT. V gave up 5 bases and J gave up 0 bases; unmatched junction bases: 4. This CDR3 has 15 residues.

This clonotype was observed at least ten times. A junction boundary mismatches the germline segment, possibly from a read error. V is TRBV6-2 or TRBV6-3 and J is TRBJ1-5, with D perhaps matching TRBD1 (5 bases). The CDR3 extends over 15 amino acids. The germline V gene has CDR1 MNHEY and CDR2 SVGEGT. For the CDR3, the DNA is TGTGCCAGCAGCCCTACGAGGGGCACGAATCAGTCCCAGCATTTT. The encoded protein is CASSPTRGTNQSQHF.

This clonotype was seen many times. The J gene is TRBJ1-5, the V gene TRBV2; TRBD1 is a possible D gene (6 bases). The germline V and J ends were trimmed by 7 bases and 7 bases, with 17 bases remaining between them. The CDR3 is made up of 14 amino acids. The germline CDR1 and CDR2 sequences are SNHLY and FYNNEI. CDR3 in amino acids: CASKGGFVGQPQHF. The CDR3 bases are TGTGCCAGCAAGGGGGGATTTGTGGGGCAGCCCCAGCATTTT.

Many counts were recorded for this clonotype. This rearrangement joins TRBV30 to TRBJ1-2, with D unclear. The CDR3 consists of 14 residues. Germline CDR1 and CDR2: GTSNPN and SVGIG (reference sequence). Trimming shortened V by 2 bases and J by 0 bases, and 10 bases separated the two germline ends. The CDR3 DNA reads TGTGCCTGGAGTTCGGGAGGAGCTAACTATGGCTACACCTTC. Its translation: CAWSSGGANYGYTF.

Ten or more counts support this clonotype. This chain uses TRBV28 with TRBJ1-5; D is unclear. Germline V CDR1 and CDR2: MDHEN, SYDVKM. Trimming shortened V by 2 bases and J by 2 bases, and 10 bases separated the two germline ends. The CDR3 covers 15 residues. CDR3 amino acids: CASSLVRYGNQPQHF. The CDR3 DNA sequence: TGTGCCAGCAGTTTAGTCCGGTATGGCAATCAGCCCCAGCATTTT.

At least ten counts were recorded for this clonotype. The chain recombines TRBV5-1 with TRBJ2-7; TRBD1 matches at 7 bases. This CDR3 has 14 amino acids. From germline, CDR1 is SGHRS and CDR2 YFSETQ. J lost 5 bases, V lost 5 bases, and 10 bases had no gene match. The CDR3, as DNA: TGCGCCAGCAGTCCATCGACAGGGAAGGACGAGCAGTACTTC. Its protein is CASSPSTGKDEQYF.

This clonotype was seen at least ten times. This sequence joins TRBV29-1 and TRBJ1-1; TRBD1 might be the D (5 bases). Trimming left V 7 bases short and J 0 bases short, with 15 bases between. Germline lookup yields CDR1 SQVTM and CDR2 ANQGSEA. There are 14 residues in the CDR3. For the CDR3, the DNA is TGCAGCGCCCGGAGAGGGGACTTGAACACTGAAGCTTTCTTT. Translated, it gives CSARRGDLNTEAFF. Full variable domain (remainder filled in from reference TRBV29-1 and TRBJ1-1): SAVISQKPSRDICQRGTSLTIQCQVDSQVTMMFWYRQQPGQSLTLIATANQGSEATYESGFVIDKFPISRPNLTFSTLTVSNMSPEDSSIYLCSARRGDLNTEAFFGQGTRLTVV.

This clonotype was recorded at least ten times. J is TRBJ2-5 and V is TRBV2; TRBD2 might be the D (6 bases). V was trimmed by 7 bases and J by 1 base, leaving 13 bases between them. The CDR3 covers 14 residues. Germline-derived CDR1 and CDR2 are SNHLY and FYNNEI. This CDR3 is CASTQGAGQETQYF. The CDR3 DNA sequence: TGTGCCAGCACTCAGGGAGCGGGCCAAGAGACCCAGTACTTC. The full variable domain, its missing parts supplied by reference TRBV2 and TRBJ2-5, is EPEVTQTPSHQVTQMGQEVILRCVPISNHLYFYWYRQILGQKVEFLVSFYNNEISEKSEIFDDQFSVERPDGSNFTLKIRSTKLEDSAMYFCASTQGAGQETQYFGPGTRLLVL.

At least ten counts were recorded for this clonotype. The chain uses TRBV7-9 and TRBJ1-2; TRBD1 matches at 7 bases. Trimming cost V 5 bases and J 12 bases; bases outside gene matches: 12. The CDR3 consists of 13 residues. From germline, CDR1 is SEHNR and CDR2 FQNEAQ (reference sequence). CDR3 nucleotides: TGTGCCAGCAGCCCAACCGTGACAGGGCTTGACACCTTC. Translated: CASSPTVTGLDTF. Full variable domain (remainder filled in from reference TRBV7-9 and TRBJ1-2): DTGVSQNPRHKITKRGQNVTFRCDPISEHNRLYWYRQTLGQGPEFLTYFQNEAQLEKSRLLSDRFSAERPKGSFSTLEIQRTEQGDSAMYLCASSPTVTGLDTFGSGTRLTVV.

The table lists this clonotype with a few counts. A much more abundant neighbour one base away suggests this may be a read error. This chain links TRBV9 with TRBJ1-5, with 10 bases identical to TRBD1. Germline trimming cut 3 bases from V and 3 bases from J; bases unmatched to any gene: 6. The germline CDR1 and CDR2 sequences are SGDLS and YYNGEE. CDR3 length equals 16 residues. The CDR3 spells CASSGGTGVINQPQHF. The CDR3 DNA follows: TGTGCCAGCAGCGGGGGGACAGGGGTGATCAATCAGCCCCAGCATTTT.

This clonotype was seen ten or more times. The genes are TRBV4-2 and TRBJ2-6, with TRBD2 matching over 8 bases. J lost 2 bases, V lost 4 bases, and 16 bases had no gene match. Germline values: CDR1 LGHNA, CDR2 YNFKEQ. This CDR3 is built from 20 residues. In nucleotides, the CDR3 is TGTGCCAGCAGCCCACAAAGCGGGCGGCGCGGGGGGACTGGGGCCAACGTCCTGACTTTC. It translates to CASSPQSGRRGGTGANVLTF.

The count of this clonotype is one. The chain joins TRBV19 to TRBJ1-1; a possible D gene is TRBD1 (5 bases). The CDR3 is made up of 17 amino acids. CDR1 LNHDA and CDR2 SQIVND come from the germline V gene (reference sequence). Trimming shortened V by 5 bases and J by 1 base, and 20 bases separated the two germline ends. In nucleotides, the CDR3 is TGTGCCAGTAGTCCTCGCATGGGGCAACCTAGGAACACTGAAGCTTTCTTT. Amino acids: CASSPRMGQPRNTEAFF. Combining the CDR3 with reference TRBV19 and TRBJ1-1 gives the whole variable domain DGGITQSPKYLFRKEGQNVTLSCEQNLNHDAMYWYRQDPGQGLRLIYYSQIVNDFQKGDIAEGYSVSREKKESFPLTVTSAQKNPTAFYLCASSPRMGQPRNTEAFFGQGTRLTVV.

This clonotype was counted many times. The chain links TRBV12-3 or TRBV12-4 to TRBJ2-7; no clear D. This CDR3 has 13 residues. Trimming removed 3 bases at V and 7 bases at J, with 13 bases between. The CDR3 region has the DNA TGTGCCAGCAGTTTGTCGTTTCAGGAGGAGCAGTACTTC. It is translated as CASSLSFQEEQYF.

This clonotype was seen many times. This chain joins TRBV30 and TRBJ1-2; the D gene is possibly TRBD1 (5 bases). Trimming shortened V by 2 bases and J by 2 bases, and 12 bases separated the two germline ends. Germline CDR1 is GTSNPN and CDR2 is SVGIG (reference sequence). CDR3 length: 14 residues. In DNA, the CDR3 is TGTGCCTGGAGTACCGGGGGGGGAAACTATGGCTACACCTTC. This translates into CAWSTGGGNYGYTF.

The chain joins TRBV19 to TRBJ1-1; the D gene is possibly TRBD1 (6 bases). The germline CDR1 and CDR2 sequences are LNHDA and SQIVND (reference sequence). The length of the CDR3 is 10 residues. CDR3 in amino acids: CAGGETEAFF. CDR3 bases: TGTGCAGGGGGTGAGACTGAAGCTTTCTTT.

This chain uses TRBV27 with TRBJ2-7, with a weak D call TRBD2 (6 bases). The V gene lost 5 bases and the J gene lost 7 bases, with 15 bases spanning the gap. This CDR3 comprises 13 residues. CDR1 is MNHEY and CDR2 is SMNVEV in the germline V gene (reference sequence). The CDR3 nucleotides read TGTGCCAGCAGTGGCGGGACCTCTTTTGAGCAGTACTTC. Translating gives CASSGGTSFEQYF.

This clonotype was observed at least ten times. The chain uses TRBV5-5 and TRBJ2-7; either TRBD1 or TRBD2 may fit D (5 bases each). CDR1 is SGHKS and CDR2 is YYEKEE in the germline V gene (reference sequence). There are 15 residues in the CDR3. Trimming took 4 bases from V and 0 from J, leaving 14 bases between them. CDR3: CASSGGMGASYEQYF. CDR3 bases: TGTGCCAGCAGCGGGGGTATGGGAGCCTCCTACGAGCAGTACTTC. The full variable domain, its missing parts supplied by reference TRBV5-5 and TRBJ2-7, is DAGVTQSPTHLIKTRGQQVTLRCSPISGHKSVSWYQQVLGQGPQFIFQYYEKEERGRGNFPDRFSARQFPNYSSELNVNALLLGDSALYLCASSGGMGASYEQYFGPGTRLTVT.